Given below is one T cell receptor (beta chain) in context. The antigen is undetermined. This CDR3 has 14 residues. Germline lookup yields CDR1 SGHTA and CDR2 FQGTGA. The PCR contained 60 Vbeta and 13 Jbeta primers. Assay used: immunoSEQ multiplex PCR; TCRdb lists only in-frame clones, some missing. The table lists some 40,000 clones, more than 65% of them singletons. The entry originates in a study of cytomegalovirus exposure and HLA in healthy donors. The study's findings and limits: Diagnosis of cytomegalovirus status made by the classifier reportedly showed high specificity and sensitivity. The authors enumerated 164 TCR beta chains as linked to cytomegalovirus. A previous analysis found most TCR beta V segments productive roughly 90% or roughly 30% of the time.

Source material: PBMCs. The chain couples TRBV7-3 to TRBJ2-7; 8 bases line up with TRBD2. The end of the DNA aligns better with TRBJ2-5, so the J call may be wrong. This TCR derives from a man aged 45-65 years in good health and CMV-seronegative. CDR3 sequence (DNA): TGTGCCAGCAGCCCATCGGGGGGGATAGGGACCCAGTACTTC. Translated, it gives CASSPSGGIGTQYF.